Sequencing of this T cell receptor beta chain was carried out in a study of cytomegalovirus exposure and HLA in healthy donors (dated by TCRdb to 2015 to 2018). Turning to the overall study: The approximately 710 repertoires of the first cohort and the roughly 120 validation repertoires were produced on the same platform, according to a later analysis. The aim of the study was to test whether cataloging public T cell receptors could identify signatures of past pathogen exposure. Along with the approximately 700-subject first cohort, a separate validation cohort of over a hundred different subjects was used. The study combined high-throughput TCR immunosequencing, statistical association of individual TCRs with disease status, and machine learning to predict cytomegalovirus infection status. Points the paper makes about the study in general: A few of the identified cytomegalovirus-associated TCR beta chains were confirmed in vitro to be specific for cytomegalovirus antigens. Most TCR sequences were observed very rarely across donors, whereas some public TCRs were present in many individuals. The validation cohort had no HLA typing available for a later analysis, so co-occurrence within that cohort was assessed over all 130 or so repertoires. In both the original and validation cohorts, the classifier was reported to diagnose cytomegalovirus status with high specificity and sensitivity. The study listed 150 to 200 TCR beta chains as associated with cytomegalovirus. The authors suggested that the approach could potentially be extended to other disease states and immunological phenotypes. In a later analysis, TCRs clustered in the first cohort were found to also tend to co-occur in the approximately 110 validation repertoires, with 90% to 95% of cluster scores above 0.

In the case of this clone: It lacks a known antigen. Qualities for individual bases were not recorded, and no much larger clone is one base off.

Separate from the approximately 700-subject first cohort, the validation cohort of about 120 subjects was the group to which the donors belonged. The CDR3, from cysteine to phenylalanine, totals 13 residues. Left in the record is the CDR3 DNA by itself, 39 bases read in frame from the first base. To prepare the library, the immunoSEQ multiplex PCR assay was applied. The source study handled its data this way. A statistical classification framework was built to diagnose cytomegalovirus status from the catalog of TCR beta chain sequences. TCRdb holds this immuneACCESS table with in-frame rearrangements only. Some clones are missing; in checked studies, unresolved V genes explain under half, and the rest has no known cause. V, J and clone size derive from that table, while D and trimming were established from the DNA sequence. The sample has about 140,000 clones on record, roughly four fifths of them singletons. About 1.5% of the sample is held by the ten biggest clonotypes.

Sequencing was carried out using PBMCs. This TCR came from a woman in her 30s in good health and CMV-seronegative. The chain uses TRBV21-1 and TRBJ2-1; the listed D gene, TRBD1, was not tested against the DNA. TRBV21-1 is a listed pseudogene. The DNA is TGTGCCAGCAGCAAACAGGGGGGACATGAGCAGTTCTTC. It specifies CASSKQGGHEQFF.